This T cell receptor (beta chain) was captured by sequencing in a study of PD-L1 blockade in urothelial cancer. CDR1 is MNHNS, CDR2 SASEGT, per germline. The CDR3 spans 13 residues. Trimming took 6 bases from V and 4 from J; bases not matched to a gene: 3. This sample's time point: pretreatment peripheral blood. TCRdb's table, derived via immunoSEQ multiplex PCR, lists solely in-frame clones and lacks some. The sample carries 95,000 to 100,000 clones, roughly 84% recorded once. The sample was PBMCs, taken around atezolizumab (anti-PD-L1) treatment. The origin of this receptor is a man aged 60-69 years with urothelial cancer. The genes are TRBV6-1 and TRBJ2-5; 9 positions match TRBD2. The CDR3: CASRTSGAETQYF. DNA of the CDR3: TGTGCCAGCAGGACTAGCGGCGCAGAGACCCAGTACTTC.